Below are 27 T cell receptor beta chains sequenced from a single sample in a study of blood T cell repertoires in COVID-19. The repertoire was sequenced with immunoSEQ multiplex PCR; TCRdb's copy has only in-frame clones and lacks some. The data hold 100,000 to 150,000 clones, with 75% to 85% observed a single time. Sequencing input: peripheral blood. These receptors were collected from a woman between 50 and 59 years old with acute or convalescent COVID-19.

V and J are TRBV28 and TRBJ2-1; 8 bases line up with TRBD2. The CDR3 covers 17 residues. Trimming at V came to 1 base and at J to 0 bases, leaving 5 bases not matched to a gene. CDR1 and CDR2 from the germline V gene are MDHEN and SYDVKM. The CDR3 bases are TGTGCCAGCAGTTTATTCCGGCTAGCGGGCTCCTACAATGAGCAGTTCTTC. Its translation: CASSLFRLAGSYNEQFF.

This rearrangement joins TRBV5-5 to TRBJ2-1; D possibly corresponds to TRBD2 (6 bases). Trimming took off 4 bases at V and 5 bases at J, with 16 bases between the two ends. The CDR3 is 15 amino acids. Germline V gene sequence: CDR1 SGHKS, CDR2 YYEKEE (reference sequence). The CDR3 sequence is CASSRDSRGDNEQFF. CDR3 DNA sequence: TGTGCCAGCAGCCGGGACTCTAGAGGAGACAATGAGCAGTTCTTC.

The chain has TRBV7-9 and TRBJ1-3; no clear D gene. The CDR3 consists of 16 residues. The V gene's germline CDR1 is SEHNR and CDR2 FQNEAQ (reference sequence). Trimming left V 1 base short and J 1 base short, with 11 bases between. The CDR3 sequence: CASSLVGGSSGNTIYF. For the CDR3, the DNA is TGTGCCAGCAGCTTAGTAGGCGGCTCGTCTGGAAACACCATATATTTT. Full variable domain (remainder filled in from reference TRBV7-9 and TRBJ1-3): DTGVSQNPRHKITKRGQNVTFRCDPISEHNRLYWYRQTLGQGPEFLTYFQNEAQLEKSRLLSDRFSAERPKGSFSTLEIQRTEQGDSAMYLCASSLVGGSSGNTIYFGEGSWLTVV.

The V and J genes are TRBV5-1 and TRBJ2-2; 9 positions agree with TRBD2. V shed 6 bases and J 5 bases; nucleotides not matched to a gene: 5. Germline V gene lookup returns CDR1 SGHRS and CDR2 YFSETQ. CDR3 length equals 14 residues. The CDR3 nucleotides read TGCGCCAGCAATAGCGGGGGAGAAACCGGGGAGCTGTTTTTT. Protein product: CASNSGGETGELFF.

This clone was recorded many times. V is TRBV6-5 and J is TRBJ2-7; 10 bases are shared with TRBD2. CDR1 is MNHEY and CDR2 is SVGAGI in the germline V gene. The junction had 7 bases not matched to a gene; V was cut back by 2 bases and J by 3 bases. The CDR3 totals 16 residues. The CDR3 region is CASSYTFLAGVYEQYF. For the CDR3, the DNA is TGTGCCAGCAGTTACACGTTCCTAGCGGGAGTCTACGAGCAGTACTTC.

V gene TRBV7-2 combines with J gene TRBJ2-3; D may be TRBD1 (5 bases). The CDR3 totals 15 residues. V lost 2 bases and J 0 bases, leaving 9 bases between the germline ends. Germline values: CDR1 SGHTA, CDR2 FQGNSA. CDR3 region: CASSLLQGSTDTQYF. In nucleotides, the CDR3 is TGTGCCAGCAGCTTACTGCAGGGTAGCACAGATACGCAGTATTTT.

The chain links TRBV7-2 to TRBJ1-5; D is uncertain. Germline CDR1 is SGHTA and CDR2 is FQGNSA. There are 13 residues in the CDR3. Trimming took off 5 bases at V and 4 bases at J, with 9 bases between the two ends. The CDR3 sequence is CASSPSINQPQHF. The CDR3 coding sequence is TGTGCCAGCAGCCCGAGTATTAATCAGCCCCAGCATTTT.

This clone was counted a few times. The CDR3, as DNA: TGCAGCGTTGACAGGGATGATACGCAGTATTTT. Translated, it gives CSVDRDDTQYF. The chain recombines TRBV29-1 with TRBJ2-3; maybe TRBD1 (5 bases). This CDR3 contains 11 residues. Germline V lookup: CDR1 SQVTM, CDR2 ANQGSEA. Trimming took off 3 bases at V and 6 bases at J, with 7 bases between the two ends.

The CDR3 DNA sequence: TGTGCCAGCAAGGAGACTAGCGCCTCCTACGAGCAGTACTTC. It yields the protein CASKETSASYEQYF. The chain employs TRBV6-6 and TRBJ2-7; TRBD2 agrees at 8 bases. The germline V gene has CDR1 MNHNY and CDR2 SVGAGI (reference sequence). The CDR3 sequence is 14 residues long. Trimming at V came to 7 bases and at J to 0 bases, leaving 5 bases not matched to a gene.

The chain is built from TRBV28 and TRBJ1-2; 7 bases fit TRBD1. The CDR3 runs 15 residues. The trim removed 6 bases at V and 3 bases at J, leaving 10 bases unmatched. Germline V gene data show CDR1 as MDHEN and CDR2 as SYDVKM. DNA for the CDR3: TGTGCCAGCAGACCGACAGGGCGGTTATACTATGGCTACACCTTC. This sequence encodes CASRPTGRLYYGYTF.

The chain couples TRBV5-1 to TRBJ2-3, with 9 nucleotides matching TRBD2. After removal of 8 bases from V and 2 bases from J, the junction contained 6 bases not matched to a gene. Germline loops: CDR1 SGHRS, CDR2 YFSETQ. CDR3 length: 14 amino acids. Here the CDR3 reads CASSSGTTTDTQYF. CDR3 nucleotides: TGCGCCAGTTCTAGCGGGACCACCACAGATACGCAGTATTTT.

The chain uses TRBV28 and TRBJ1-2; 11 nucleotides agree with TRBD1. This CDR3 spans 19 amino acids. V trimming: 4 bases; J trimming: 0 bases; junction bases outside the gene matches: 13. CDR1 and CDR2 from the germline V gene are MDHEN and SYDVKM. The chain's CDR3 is CASSSLGGTGGPPNYGYTF. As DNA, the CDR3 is TGTGCCAGCAGTTCCCTCGGGGGGACAGGGGGGCCCCCTAACTATGGCTACACCTTC.

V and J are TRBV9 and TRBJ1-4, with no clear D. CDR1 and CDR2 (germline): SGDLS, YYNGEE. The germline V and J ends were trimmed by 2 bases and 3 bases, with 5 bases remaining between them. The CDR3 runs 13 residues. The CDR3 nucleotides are TGTGCCAGCAGCGTTGGGCCTAATGAAAAACTGTTTTTT. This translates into CASSVGPNEKLFF.

The CDR3 DNA is TGTGCCAGCAGCAAGGACTCCCTGCGGAGGGCCTACACCTTC. This codes for CASSKDSLRRAYTF. The V and J genes are TRBV5-4 and TRBJ1-2; no clear D. The CDR3 contains 14 residues. Germline V lookup: CDR1 SGHNT, CDR2 YYREEE (reference sequence). The V gene lost 4 bases and the J gene lost 10 bases, with 20 bases spanning the gap.

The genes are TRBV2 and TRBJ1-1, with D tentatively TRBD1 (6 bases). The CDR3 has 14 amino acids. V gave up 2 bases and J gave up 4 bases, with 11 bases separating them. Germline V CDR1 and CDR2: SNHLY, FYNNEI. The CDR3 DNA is TGTGCCAGCAGTGAAAGGAACAGGGTCACTGAAGCTTTCTTT. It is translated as CASSERNRVTEAFF.

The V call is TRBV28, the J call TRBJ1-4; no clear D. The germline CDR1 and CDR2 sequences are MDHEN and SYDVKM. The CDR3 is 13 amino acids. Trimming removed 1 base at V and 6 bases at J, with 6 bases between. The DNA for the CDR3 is TGTGCCAGCAGTTTATCGGCGGATGAAAAACTGTTTTTT. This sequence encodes CASSLSADEKLFF.

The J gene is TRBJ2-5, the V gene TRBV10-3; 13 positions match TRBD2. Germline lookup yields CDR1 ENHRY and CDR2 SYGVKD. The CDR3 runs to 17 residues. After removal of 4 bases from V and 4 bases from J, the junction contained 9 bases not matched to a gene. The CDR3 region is CAISGTSGRGGSETQYF. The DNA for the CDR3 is TGTGCCATCAGTGGGACTAGCGGGAGAGGGGGTTCAGAGACCCAGTACTTC.

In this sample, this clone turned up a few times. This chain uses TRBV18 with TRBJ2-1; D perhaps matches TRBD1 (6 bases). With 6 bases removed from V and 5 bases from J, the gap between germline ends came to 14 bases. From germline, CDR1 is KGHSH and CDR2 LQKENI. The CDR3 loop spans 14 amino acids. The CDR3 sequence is CASSPSHRDNEQFF. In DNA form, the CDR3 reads TGTGCCAGCTCCCCGTCCCACAGGGACAATGAGCAGTTCTTC.

In nucleotides, the CDR3 is TGTGCCAGCAGCTTCAGTAGCACGAATCCCACCGAGCAGTACTTC. Its protein product is CASSFSSTNPTEQYF. This chain joins TRBV7-2 and TRBJ2-7; the D is unclear. V lost 3 bases to trimming and J lost 6 bases, with 18 bases between them. Germline-derived CDR1 and CDR2 are SGHTA and FQGNSA. CDR3 size: 15 residues.

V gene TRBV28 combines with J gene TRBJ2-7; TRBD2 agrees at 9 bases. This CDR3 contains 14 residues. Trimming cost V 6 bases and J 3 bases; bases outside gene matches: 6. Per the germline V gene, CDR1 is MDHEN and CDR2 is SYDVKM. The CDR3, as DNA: TGTGCCAGCAGACCGGGACTAGCAAACTACGAGCAGTACTTC. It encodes CASRPGLANYEQYF.

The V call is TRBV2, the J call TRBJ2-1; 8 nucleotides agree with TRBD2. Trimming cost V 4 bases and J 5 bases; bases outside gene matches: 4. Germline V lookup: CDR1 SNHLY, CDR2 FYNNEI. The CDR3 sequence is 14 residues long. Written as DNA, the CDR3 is TGTGCCAGCAGTGTTGTTAGCGGGAACAATGAGCAGTTCTTC. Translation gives CASSVVSGNNEQFF.

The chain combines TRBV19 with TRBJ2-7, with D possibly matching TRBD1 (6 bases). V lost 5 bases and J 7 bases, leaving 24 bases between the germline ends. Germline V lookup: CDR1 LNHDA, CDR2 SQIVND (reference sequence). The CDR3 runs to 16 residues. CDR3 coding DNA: TGTGCCAGTAGTTCTACCTTCGGGCAGGGGAGAGGGGAGCAGTACTTC. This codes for CASSSTFGQGRGEQYF.

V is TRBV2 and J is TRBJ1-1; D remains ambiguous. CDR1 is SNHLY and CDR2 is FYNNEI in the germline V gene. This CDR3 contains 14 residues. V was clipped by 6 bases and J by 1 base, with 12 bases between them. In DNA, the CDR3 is TGTGCCAGCAGAGGCGACACCCGGAACACTGAAGCTTTCTTT. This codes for CASRGDTRNTEAFF.

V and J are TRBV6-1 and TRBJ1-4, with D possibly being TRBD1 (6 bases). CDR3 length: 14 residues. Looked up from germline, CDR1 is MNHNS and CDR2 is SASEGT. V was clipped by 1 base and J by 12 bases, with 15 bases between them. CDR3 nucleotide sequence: TGTGCCAGCAGTGAAGTAGGGGGTAGGAGCGAACTGTTTTTT. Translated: CASSEVGGRSELFF.

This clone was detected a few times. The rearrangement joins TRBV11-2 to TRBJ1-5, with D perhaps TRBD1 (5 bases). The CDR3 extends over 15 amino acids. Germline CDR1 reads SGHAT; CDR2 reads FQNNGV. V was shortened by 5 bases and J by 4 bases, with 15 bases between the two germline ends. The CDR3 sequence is CASSPGVGGNQPQHF. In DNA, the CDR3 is TGTGCCAGCAGCCCGGGGGTTGGGGGGAATCAGCCCCAGCATTTT.

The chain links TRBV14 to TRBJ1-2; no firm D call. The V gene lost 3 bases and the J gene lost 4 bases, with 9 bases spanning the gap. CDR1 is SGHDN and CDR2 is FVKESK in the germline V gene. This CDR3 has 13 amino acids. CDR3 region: CASSHYGAYGYTF. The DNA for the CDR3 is TGTGCCAGCAGCCACTATGGTGCCTATGGCTACACCTTC.

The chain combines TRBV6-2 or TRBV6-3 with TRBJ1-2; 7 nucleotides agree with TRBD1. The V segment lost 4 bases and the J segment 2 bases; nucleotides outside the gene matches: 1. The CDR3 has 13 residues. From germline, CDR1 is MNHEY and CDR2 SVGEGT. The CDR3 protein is CASSSGQNYGYTF. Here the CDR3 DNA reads TGTGCCAGCAGTTCGGGACAGAACTATGGCTACACCTTC.